This TCR beta chain was sequenced in a study of Ad26.COV2.S vaccination and SARS-CoV-2 variants. The CDR3 extends over 16 amino acids. Trimming removed 1 base from V and 0 bases from J, with 12 bases in between. Germline CDR1 LGHNA, CDR2 YSLEER. Study conclusions and caveats: Researchers reported similar non-spike TCR breadth in vaccine and placebo recipients.

Comments on this clone: No antigen is known for it.

Treatment denoted: some 20 received Ad26.COV2.S at low or high dose, single or two shots; roughly 5 received placebo; per-sample allocation not given. Collection of the samples took place on day 63 after the first injection of vaccine or placebo. Data came from immunoSEQ multiplex PCR; TCRdb stores just in-frame clones and leaves some out. The top ten clones hold about 3.5% of a sample with about 400,000 clones, over 75% of them seen once. Specimen: peripheral blood, collected in a trial of Ad26.COV2.S vaccine versus placebo. This TCR derives from a person aged 18-65 years who received the Ad26.COV2.S COVID-19 vaccine or a placebo. The chain employs TRBV4-3 and TRBJ1-1; tentatively, D is TRBD1 (6 bases). The CDR3 coding sequence is TGCGCCAGCAGCCAAGGATTGGGGGGCATGAACACTGAAGCTTTCTTT. This sequence encodes CASSQGLGGMNTEAFF.